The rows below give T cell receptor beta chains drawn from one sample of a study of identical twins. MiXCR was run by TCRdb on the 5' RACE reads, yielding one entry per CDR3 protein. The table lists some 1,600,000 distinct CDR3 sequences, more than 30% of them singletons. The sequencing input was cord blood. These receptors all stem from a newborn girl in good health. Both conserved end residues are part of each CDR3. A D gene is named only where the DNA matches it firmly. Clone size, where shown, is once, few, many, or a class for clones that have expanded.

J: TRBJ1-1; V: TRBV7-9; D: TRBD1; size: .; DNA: TGTGCCAGCAGCTGGATAGGGACAGGGAGGACTGAAGCTTTCTTT; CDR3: CASSWIGTGRTEAFF
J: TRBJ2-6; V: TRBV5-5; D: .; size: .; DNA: TGTGCCAGCAGCGCAACAGGCTCTGGGGCCAACGTCCTGACTTTC; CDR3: CASSATGSGANVLTF
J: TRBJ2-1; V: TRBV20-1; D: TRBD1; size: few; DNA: TGCAGTGCTTTAGCAGGGGGTCGGGATGAGCAGTTCTTC; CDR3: CSALAGGRDEQFF
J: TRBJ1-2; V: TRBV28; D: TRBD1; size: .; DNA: TGTGCCGGCAGTCAAGGACAGGACTATGGCTACACCTTC; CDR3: CAGSQGQDYGYTF
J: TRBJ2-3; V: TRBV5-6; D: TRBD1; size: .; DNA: TGTGCCAGCAGCCCAGGGGGCGGCGGTACGCAGTATTTT; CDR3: CASSPGGGGTQYF
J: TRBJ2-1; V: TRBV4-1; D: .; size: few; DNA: TGCGCCAGCAGCCACGGCTCGAGCTCCTACAATGAGCAGTTCTTC; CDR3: CASSHGSSSYNEQFF
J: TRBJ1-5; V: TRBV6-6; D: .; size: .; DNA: TGTGCCAGCAACAGATATCAGGGAAGCAATCAGCCCCAGCATTTT; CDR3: CASNRYQGSNQPQHF
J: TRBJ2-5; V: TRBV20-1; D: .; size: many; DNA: TGCAGTGCTAATAGGGAGACCCAGTACTTC; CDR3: CSANRETQYF
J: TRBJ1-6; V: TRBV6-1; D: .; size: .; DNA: TGTGCCAGCCAACTCAACATCGGGCAATATAATTCACCCCTCCACTTT; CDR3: CASQLNIGQYNSPLHF
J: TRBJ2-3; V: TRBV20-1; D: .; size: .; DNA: TGCAGTGCAACCCGGGGGAGTAACACAGATACGCAGTATTTT; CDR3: CSATRGSNTDTQYF
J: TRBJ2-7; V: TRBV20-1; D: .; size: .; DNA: TGCAGTGCTAGAGATTTGGGGAGGGGGAGTAGGTCCTACGAGCAGTACTTC; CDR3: CSARDLGRGSRSYEQYF
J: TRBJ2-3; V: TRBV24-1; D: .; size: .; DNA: TGTGCCACCAGTAATTTCCCCACAGGGCCTGACACAGATACGCAGTATTTT; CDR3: CATSNFPTGPDTDTQYF
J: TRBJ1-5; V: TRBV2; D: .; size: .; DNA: TGTGCCAGCGGTCAAGGGGCGGATCAGCCCCAGCATTTT; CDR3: CASGQGADQPQHF
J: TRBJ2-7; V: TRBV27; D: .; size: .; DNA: TGTGCCAGCAGTCTCTACAGGGATACCTACGAGCAGTACTTC; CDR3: CASSLYRDTYEQYF
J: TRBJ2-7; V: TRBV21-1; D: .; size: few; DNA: TGTGCCAGCAGCAAAGGGGACGCACTAGCGGACTCCTACGAGCAGTACTTC; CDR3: CASSKGDALADSYEQYF
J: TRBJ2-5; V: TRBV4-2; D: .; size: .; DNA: TGTGCCAGCAGCCAAGGGACCCGCAGCTACAATGAGCAGTACTTC; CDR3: CASSQGTRSYNEQYF
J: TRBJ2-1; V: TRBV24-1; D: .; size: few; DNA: TGTGCCACCAGTGGGGGGGAGAGCTCCTACAATGAGCAGTTCTTC; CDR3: CATSGGESSYNEQFF
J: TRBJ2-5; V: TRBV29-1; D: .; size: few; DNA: TGCAGCGTTGACGGCAGAGTTTACAATGAGCAGTACTTC; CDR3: CSVDGRVYNEQYF
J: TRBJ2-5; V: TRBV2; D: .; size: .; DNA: TGTGCCAGCAGTGCCCTAGAGACCCAGTACTTC; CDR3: CASSALETQYF
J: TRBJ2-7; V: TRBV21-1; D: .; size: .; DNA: TGTGCCAGCAGCAAACTGGGCGAACGTGGCGAGCAGTACTTC; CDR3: CASSKLGERGEQYF
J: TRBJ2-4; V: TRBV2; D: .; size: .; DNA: TGTGCCAGCAGCGCGAAGAACTTC; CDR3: CASSAKNF
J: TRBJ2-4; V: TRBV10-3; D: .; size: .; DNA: TGTGCCATTAGTAGTCAGAACAATGAGCAGTACTTC; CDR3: CAISSQNNEQYF
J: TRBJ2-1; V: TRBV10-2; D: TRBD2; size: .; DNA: TGCGCCAGCAGCGACTATGGCGGGGGACCATACAATGAGCAGTTCTTC; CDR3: CASSDYGGGPYNEQFF
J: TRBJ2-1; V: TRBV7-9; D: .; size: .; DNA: TGTGCCAGCAGCTTTAGGGACTTTCCCCTCAATGAGCAGTTCTTC; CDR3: CASSFRDFPLNEQFF
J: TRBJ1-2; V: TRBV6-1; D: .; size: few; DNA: TGTGCCAGCAGTGTCGGGTCTTATTACTACACCTTC; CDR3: CASSVGSYYYTF
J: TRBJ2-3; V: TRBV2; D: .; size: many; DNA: TGTGCCAGCAGTGAAGGACTGAGCACAGATACGCAGTATTTT; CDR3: CASSEGLSTDTQYF
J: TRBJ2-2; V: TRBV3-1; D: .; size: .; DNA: TGTGCCAGCAGCCCGCGACAGCACACCGGGGAGCTGTTTTTT; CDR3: CASSPRQHTGELFF
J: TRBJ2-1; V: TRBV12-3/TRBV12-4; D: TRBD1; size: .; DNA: TGTGCCAGCAGTTTAAGGGGGACAGGGGCCTACAATGAGCAGTTCTTC; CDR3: CASSLRGTGAYNEQFF
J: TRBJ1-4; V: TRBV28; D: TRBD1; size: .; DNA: TGTGCCAGCAGTCATCCAATCCCGGGACAGCCTAATGAAAAACTGTTTTTT; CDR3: CASSHPIPGQPNEKLFF
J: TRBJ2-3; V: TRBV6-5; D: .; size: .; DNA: TGTGCCAGCAGTTGGCCTCCCGAGGATGCGCAGTATTTT; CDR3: CASSWPPEDAQYF
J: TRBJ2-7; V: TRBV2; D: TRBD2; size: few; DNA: TGTGCCAGCAGTGGGTTCTCTGCTAGCGGGAGGTCCTACGAGCAGTACTTC; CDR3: CASSGFSASGRSYEQYF
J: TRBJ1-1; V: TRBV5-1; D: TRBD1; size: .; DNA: TGCGCCAGCAGCGTGCTGGGACAGGAGGAGAGTAACACTGAAGCTTTCTTT; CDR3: CASSVLGQEESNTEAFF
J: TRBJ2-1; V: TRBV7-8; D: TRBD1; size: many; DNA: TGTGCCAGCAGCTTAGTCTGGGACAGGGCTTTTTTAGGCTACAATGAGCAGTTCTTC; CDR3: CASSLVWDRAFLGYNEQFF
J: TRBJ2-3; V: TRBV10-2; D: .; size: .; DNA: TGCGCCAGCAGTGAGTGGGCAATTAGGGGAGATACGCAGTATTTT; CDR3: CASSEWAIRGDTQYF
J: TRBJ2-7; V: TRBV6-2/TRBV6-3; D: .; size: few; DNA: TGTGCCAGCAGTTCGTACTACAATGAGCAGTACTTC; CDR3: CASSSYYNEQYF
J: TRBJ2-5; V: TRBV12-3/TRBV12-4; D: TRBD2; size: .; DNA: TGTGCCAGCAGCCAAGGTCCGGGACTAGCTCTCCAAGAGACCCAGTACTTC; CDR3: CASSQGPGLALQETQYF
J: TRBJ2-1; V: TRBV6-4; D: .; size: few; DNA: TGTGCCAGCAGTGACTCTAGGAGGGGCTATCCCTACAATGAGCAGTTCTTC; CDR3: CASSDSRRGYPYNEQFF
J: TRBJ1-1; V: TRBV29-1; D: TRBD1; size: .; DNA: TGCAGCGTTCGGACAGGGGTGAACACTGAAGCTTTCTTT; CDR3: CSVRTGVNTEAFF
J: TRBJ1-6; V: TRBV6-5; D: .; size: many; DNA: TGTGCCAGCAGTTACTCCTATAATTCACCCCTCCACTTT; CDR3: CASSYSYNSPLHF
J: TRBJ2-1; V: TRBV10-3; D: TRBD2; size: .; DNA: TGTGCCATGGCGAATGTTGGGTTGGCTAGCGGCTACAATGAGCAGTTCTTC; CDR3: CAMANVGLASGYNEQFF
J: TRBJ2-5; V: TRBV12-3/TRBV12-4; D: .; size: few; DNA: TGTGCCAGCAGCTCTGACTCGGGTGGGACCCAGTACTTC; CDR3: CASSSDSGGTQYF
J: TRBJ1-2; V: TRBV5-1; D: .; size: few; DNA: TGCGCCAGCGCTGAAACAGGGAACTATGGCTACACCTTC; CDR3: CASAETGNYGYTF
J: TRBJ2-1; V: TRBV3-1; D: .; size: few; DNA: TGTGCCAGCAGCCAAGTCGGGATAGCGGAATACAATGAGCAGTTCTTC; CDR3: CASSQVGIAEYNEQFF
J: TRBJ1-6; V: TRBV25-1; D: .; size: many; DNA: TGTGCCAGCAGTGTTGGAGGTGGTAATTCACCCCTCCACTTT; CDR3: CASSVGGGNSPLHF
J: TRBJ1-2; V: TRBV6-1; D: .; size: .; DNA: TGTGCCAGCCGAGGCCCGGGGAGCTATGGCTACACCTTC; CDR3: CASRGPGSYGYTF
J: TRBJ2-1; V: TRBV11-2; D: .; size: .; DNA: TGTGCCAGCAGCTTAGGCAGCATAGTGGGGAATGAGCAGTTCTTC; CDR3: CASSLGSIVGNEQFF
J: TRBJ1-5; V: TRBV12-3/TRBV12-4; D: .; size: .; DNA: TGTGCCAGCAGTGCTAGGGAGGGGCAGCCCCAGCATTTT; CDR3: CASSAREGQPQHF
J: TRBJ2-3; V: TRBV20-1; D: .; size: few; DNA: TGCAGTGCCCCGGACTTTACAGATACGCAGTATTTT; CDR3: CSAPDFTDTQYF
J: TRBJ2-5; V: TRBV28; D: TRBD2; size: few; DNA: TGTGCCAGCAGTTCGCCTAGCGGGAGGGCCCGGCATTACCAAGAGACCCAGTACTTC; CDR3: CASSSPSGRARHYQETQYF
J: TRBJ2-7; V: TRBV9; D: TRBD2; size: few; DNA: TGTGCCAGCAGCGTAGCTGGAACTAGCGGGGCGTACGAGCAGTACTTC; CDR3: CASSVAGTSGAYEQYF
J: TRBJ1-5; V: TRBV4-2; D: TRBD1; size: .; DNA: TGTGCCAGCAGCCGGGTCCGACAGGGGGAGTTTGGCAATCAGCCCCAGCATTTT; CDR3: CASSRVRQGEFGNQPQHF
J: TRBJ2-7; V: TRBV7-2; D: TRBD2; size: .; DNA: TGTGCCAGCAGCTTAGAGACTAGCGTGGAGCAGTACTTC; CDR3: CASSLETSVEQYF
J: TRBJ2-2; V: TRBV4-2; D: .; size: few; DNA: TGTGCCAGCAGCCAGAGGGAGGCCACCGGGGAGCTGTTTTTT; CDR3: CASSQREATGELFF
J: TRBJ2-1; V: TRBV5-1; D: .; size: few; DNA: TGCGCCAGCCGAGACTACCCCGGCTCCTACAATGAGCAGTTCTTC; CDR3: CASRDYPGSYNEQFF
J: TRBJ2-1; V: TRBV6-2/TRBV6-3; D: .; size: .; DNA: TGTGCCAGCAGCCCGGGAGTAGGGACGAACCCTATGAATGAGCAGTTCTTC; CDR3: CASSPGVGTNPMNEQFF
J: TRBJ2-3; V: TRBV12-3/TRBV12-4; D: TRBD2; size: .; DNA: TGTGCCAGCAGTTCCGGGACTAGCGGGGGGGCCTTGGCAGATACGCAGTATTTT; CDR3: CASSSGTSGGALADTQYF
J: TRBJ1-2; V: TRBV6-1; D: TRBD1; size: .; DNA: TGTGCCAGCAGTCCGGGACAGGGGGTCTCACGCCATGGCTACACCTTC; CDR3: CASSPGQGVSRHGYTF
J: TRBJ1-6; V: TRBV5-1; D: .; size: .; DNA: TGTGCCAGCAGCTTAGCAGCAGGGGTCAATTCACCCCTCCACTTT; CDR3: CASSLAAGVNSPLHF
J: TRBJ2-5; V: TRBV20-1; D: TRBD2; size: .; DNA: TGCAGTGCTCATCGACTAGCGGGAGCCAATGAGCAGTACTTC; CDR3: CSAHRLAGANEQYF
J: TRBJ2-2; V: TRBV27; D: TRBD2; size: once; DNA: TGTGCCAGCACTTATAGCGGGCCGAACACCGGGGAGCTGTTTTTT; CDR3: CASTYSGPNTGELFF